The rows below give T cell receptor beta chains drawn from one sample of a study of T cells in Graves' hyperthyroidism and ophthalmopathy. One entry per CDR3 protein, called by TCRdb with MiXCR from the multiplex PCR reads. Of fewer than 250,000 distinct CDR3 sequences listed, approximately 25% were seen once; the top ten hold around 40%. Sequencing used blood. All receptors come from a woman in her 40s with Graves' ophthalmopathy. Both conserved end residues are part of each CDR3. Each record gives: J gene, clone size, V gene, CDR3 protein. A clone size is listed for some rows: how often the clone was seen (once, few, many), or a class if it is expanded.

>TRBJ2-5|many|TRBV11-2
CASSLMGTQYF
>TRBJ1-1|many|TRBV28
CASSLIGRDGTEAFF
>TRBJ1-5|NA|TRBV12-3/TRBV12-4
CASSKPNQPQHF
>TRBJ2-7|many|TRBV7-8
CASSPLGGTSYEQYF
>TRBJ1-1|many|TRBV6-1
CASRKTGNTEAFF
>TRBJ2-7|many|TRBV6-1
CASRGAYEQYF
>TRBJ1-1|many|TRBV30
CAWSMDGKGTEAFF
>TRBJ2-7|many|TRBV6-2/TRBV6-3
CASTYDNRVEHEQYF
>TRBJ1-6|many|TRBV28
CASKGGSYNSPLHF
>TRBJ1-5|NA|TRBV6-1
CASSGMGNQPQHF
>TRBJ1-2|many|TRBV28
CASSLEGSSGYTF
>TRBJ2-7|NA|TRBV11-2
CASSPTGQAATYEQYF
>TRBJ1-5|many|TRBV28
CASSLQAAHQPQHF